This entry concerns a single T cell receptor beta chain. Its antigen is currently unknown. TCR beta CDR3 regions were amplified from RNA. When the TCR CDR3 underwent first-round RT-PCR, the HTBI primer set was used. In TCRdb, the multiplex PCR reads were re-called with MiXCR into one record per CDR3 protein. The table records about 180,000 distinct CDR3 sequences, over 15% of them present only once. The data were obtained in a study of T cells in Graves' hyperthyroidism and ophthalmopathy. Overall study results and limits: Stable hyperthyroidism and ophthalmopathy were separated using 13 V-J signatures.

This CDR3 has 14 amino acids. Germline CDR1 and CDR2: LGHNA and YNFKEQ. Trimming shortened V by 1 base and J by 5 bases, and 8 bases separated the two germline ends. Patients aged 18 to 65 had newly diagnosed hyperthyroidism of under 2 months' duration. The sequenced material came from blood. The receptor was isolated from a woman aged 50 to 60 with Graves' hyperthyroidism. This rearrangement joins TRBV4-2 to TRBJ2-2, with D unclear. This CDR3 reads CASSQVALTGELFF. The CDR3 bases are TGTGCCAGCAGCCAAGTGGCGCTTACCGGGGAGCTGTTTTTT.